This T cell receptor (beta chain) was profiled in a study of fetal regulatory T cell absence and autoimmunity. Study background: The IPEX patients lacked clinical diabetes but had exocrine pancreas autoimmunity.

The CDR3 is 14 residues long. Germline CDR1 and CDR2: SEHNR and FQNEAQ (reference sequence). V was pared by 3 bases and J by 8 bases, with 13 bases between. Study-level points and caveats: Some top pancreas TCR clones were over 90-fold enriched versus cord blood. In IPEX syndrome, oligoclonal enrichment was read as supporting prenatal antigen-driven autoimmunity in the pancreas. Pancreas and cord blood did not differ much in TRB family usage.

This clone was found a few times. Antigen specificity is unknown. Data came from immunoSEQ multiplex PCR; TCRdb stores just in-frame clones and leaves some out. The data show around 100,000 clones, around 72% seen once. The chain is built from TRBV7-9 and TRBJ1-4; a possible D gene is TRBD1 (5 bases). The sequencing input was pancreas tissue. The TCR was taken from a male donor with IPEX syndrome. The CDR3 protein is CASSLGRGREKLFF. The CDR3 DNA reads as TGTGCCAGCAGCTTGGGGCGGGGGAGAGAAAAACTGTTTTTT.